The present entry profiles one TCR beta chain with its context. Its antigen is as yet unknown. Every immunoSEQ plate was one replicate of a subset's evenly spread DNA. Assay used: immunoSEQ multiplex PCR; TCRdb lists only in-frame clones, some missing. The sample includes around 510,000 clones, 90% to 96% seen only once; the top ten take approximately 0.067%. These data come from a study of shared clonotypes between healthy human individuals. Across the study: Donors had three CD4 naive, three CD4 memory, two CD8 naive and one CD8 memory plate apiece.

General study points: On the whole, naive subsets had larger estimated richness than memory subsets had. Non-shared clonotypes showed lower generation probabilities than clonotypes common to all four donors.

Germline V gene sequence: CDR1 MDHEN, CDR2 SYDVKM. The junction had 13 bases not matched to a gene; V was cut back by 5 bases and J by 6 bases. The CDR3 is 17 residues long. V and J are TRBV28 and TRBJ2-2; TRBD2 matches 9 bases. The clonotype comes from a woman in her twenties or thirties in good health. Sequencing was done on a sample of naive CD4+ T cells sorted from blood. The subset is: CD45RA+ positively selected. The CDR3 nucleotides are TGTGCCAGCAGTCCCCGGCTCGTAGCGGGAGAGGCCGGGGAGCTGTTTTTT. As protein: CASSPRLVAGEAGELFF.